The 20 T cell receptor beta chains listed next were all sequenced from one sample in a study of T-cell reconstitution after alpha-beta-depleted transplantation in children. Using unique molecular identifiers, the investigators prepared the TCRbeta library. Via MiXCR, TCRdb re-called the PCR reads, giving one row per CDR3 protein. Of fewer than 400,000 distinct CDR3 sequences in the sample, 23% were seen once. The sample was PBMCs, mostly from graft donor cells, taken 180 days after TCRalphabeta/CD19-depleted stem cell transplant. All receptors derive from a male patient aged 5 to 17 who had a stem cell transplant for acute lymphoblastic leukemia, so the T cells may come from the graft donor.

The CDR3 nucleotides are TGCGCCAGCAGCCGGGGCGGACAGAGGGACTATCGTTATGGCTACACCTTC. This translates into CASSRGGQRDYRYGYTF. V usage is TRBV4-1 and J usage is TRBJ1-2; weak D call: TRBD1 (6 bases). Between the trimmed V and J ends, which lost 4 bases and 5 bases, there was a span of 23 bases. The CDR3 runs to 17 residues. CDR1 MGHRA and CDR2 YSYEKL come from the germline V gene.

The chain recombines TRBV7-3 with TRBJ2-2; D gene unclear. The CDR3 consists of 12 residues. Germline CDR1 and CDR2: SGHTA and FQGTGA. Between the trimmed V and J ends, which lost 0 bases and 8 bases, there was a span of 4 bases. The CDR3 here is CASSLTVGELFF. DNA of the CDR3: TGTGCCAGCAGCTTAACAGTGGGGGAGCTGTTTTTT.

The rearrangement uses TRBV7-2 and TRBJ1-3, with 7 nucleotides matching TRBD1. The junction had 4 bases not matched to a gene; V was cut back by 3 bases and J by 8 bases. This CDR3 region has 13 residues. Germline assignment: CDR1 SGHTA and CDR2 FQGNSA. CDR3 nucleotides: TGTGCCAGCAGCTTGTCCAGGGGGGACACCATATATTTT. Translating it yields CASSLSRGDTIYF.

In DNA form, the CDR3 reads TGCAGTGCTAGAGATGGGGTGGCAGGGGTAGGCGAGCAGTACTTC. Protein: CSARDGVAGVGEQYF. This chain connects TRBV20-1 to TRBJ2-7, with D tentatively TRBD1 (6 bases). The CDR3 is 15 residues long. Germline-derived CDR1 and CDR2 are DFQATT and SNEGSKA (reference sequence). V dropped 0 bases and J dropped 6 bases, with 18 bases sitting between them.

The chain carries TRBV3-1 and TRBJ2-5; TRBD2 matches at 13 bases. CDR1 LGHDT and CDR2 YNNKEL come from the germline V gene (reference sequence). V lost 0 bases and J lost 5; bases outside the gene matches: 3. The CDR3 covers 16 residues. The CDR3 DNA reads TGTGCCAGCAGCCAAGAGACTAGCGGGAGGTCGGAGACCCAGTACTTC. Translation: CASSQETSGRSETQYF.

The table lists this clonotype with a few counts. This chain uses TRBV9 with TRBJ2-1; 11 positions match TRBD1. V lost 4 bases to trimming and J lost 5 bases; unmatched junction nucleotides: 8. The CDR3 totals 16 residues. Germline CDR1 is SGDLS and CDR2 is YYNGEE. This CDR3 is CASSLGDRGMDNEQFF. The CDR3, as DNA: TGTGCCAGCAGCCTGGGGGACAGGGGGATGGACAATGAGCAGTTCTTC. The full variable domain, in which reference TRBV9 and TRBJ2-1 provide the parts outside the CDR3, is DSGVTQTPKHLITATGQRVTLRCSPRSGDLSVYWYQQSLDQGLQFLIQYYNGEERAKGNILERFSAQQFPDLHSELNLSSLELGDSALYFCASSLGDRGMDNEQFFGPGTRLTVL.

The rearrangement joins TRBV20-1 to TRBJ1-6; D unclear. The CDR3 length is 14 residues. Germline CDR1 DFQATT, CDR2 SNEGSKA (reference sequence). The V end was cut by 0 bases, the J end by 6 bases, with 9 bases between. This CDR3 reads CSARDPGFNSPLHF. The CDR3 DNA is TGCAGTGCTAGAGATCCGGGCTTTAATTCACCCCTCCACTTT.

This clonotype showed up just once. The J gene is TRBJ2-1, the V gene TRBV19, with D perhaps TRBD2 (6 bases). The V gene's germline CDR1 is LNHDA and CDR2 SQIVND (reference sequence). Trimming took 6 bases from V and 9 from J, leaving 15 bases between them. This CDR3 region has 13 residues. CDR3 sequence: CASSPWRGREQFF. The DNA of the CDR3 is TGTGCCAGTAGCCCATGGCGGGGCCGTGAGCAGTTCTTC.

This clonotype occurred a few times. This sequence joins TRBV5-1 and TRBJ1-4; D gene uncertain. CDR3 length: 14 residues. In germline, CDR1 is SGHRS, CDR2 YFSETQ. The germline V and J ends were trimmed by 1 base and 5 bases, with 9 bases remaining between them. In DNA, the CDR3 is TGCGCCAGCAGCTTGACAGCCTTAAATGAAAAACTGTTTTTT. Amino acid sequence: CASSLTALNEKLFF. Full variable domain (missing parts from reference TRBV5-1 and TRBJ1-4): KAGVTQTPRYLIKTRGQQVTLSCSPISGHRSVSWYQQTPGQGLQFLFEYFSETQRNKGNFPGRFSGRQFSNSRSEMNVSTLELGDSALYLCASSLTALNEKLFFGSGTQLSVL.

This clonotype has only a few counts. The chain has TRBV3-1 and TRBJ2-1; D gene uncertain. Trimming pared 0 bases from V and 5 bases from J, leaving 11 bases between. There are 15 residues in the CDR3. Per the germline V gene, CDR1 is LGHDT and CDR2 is YNNKEL (reference sequence). CDR3 DNA: TGTGCCAGCAGCCAAGATTTGGCCAGTAACAATGAGCAGTTCTTC. This encodes CASSQDLASNNEQFF.

This clonotype was detected many times. The rearrangement joins TRBV5-1 to TRBJ2-2, with a possible D match to TRBD2 (6 bases). The CDR3 totals 15 residues. Germline V gene data show CDR1 as SGHRS and CDR2 as YFSETQ. V shed 1 base and J shed 2 bases, with 9 bases lying between them. CDR3 bases: TGCGCCAGCAGCTTGTCTAGCGCTAACACCGGGGAGCTGTTTTTT. Residues: CASSLSSANTGELFF.

V and J are TRBV27 and TRBJ2-6; possibly TRBD1 for D (6 bases). The V end was cut by 6 bases, the J end by 0 bases, with 12 bases between. The CDR3 is made up of 16 amino acids. The germline CDR1 and CDR2 sequences are MNHEY and SMNVEV (reference sequence). CDR3 protein: CASSPGVYSGANVLTF. CDR3 DNA sequence: TGTGCCAGCAGCCCAGGGGTCTACTCTGGGGCCAACGTCCTGACTTTC.

The table lists this clonotype with a count of one. The chain uses TRBV29-1 and TRBJ2-5; TRBD2 matches at 10 bases. The germline gives CDR1 SQVTM, CDR2 ANQGSEA. The length of the CDR3 is 17 residues. V lost 0 bases, J lost 4 bases, and 11 bases stayed unmatched. The CDR3 spells CSVEDVWVAGGRETQYF. Here the CDR3 DNA reads TGCAGCGTTGAAGATGTTTGGGTAGCGGGAGGCAGAGAGACCCAGTACTTC. The complete variable domain, with remaining parts taken from reference TRBV29-1 and TRBJ2-5, reads SAVISQKPSRDICQRGTSLTIQCQVDSQVTMMFWYRQQPGQSLTLIATANQGSEATYESGFVIDKFPISRPNLTFSTLTVSNMSPEDSSIYLCSVEDVWVAGGRETQYFGPGTRLLVL.

DNA for the CDR3: TGTGCCAGCAGCTTAGCGCCCTGGCTAGCGGGAGGTTCGGGCACAGATACGCAGTATTTT. This translates into CASSLAPWLAGGSGTDTQYF. This rearrangement joins TRBV11-1 to TRBJ2-3; TRBD2 aligns across 11 bases. This CDR3 region has 20 residues. CDR1 and CDR2 from the germline V gene are SGHAT and FQDESV (reference sequence). V dropped 0 bases and J dropped 1; count of bases not matched to a gene: 12.

This clonotype was seen a handful of times. The chain's CDR3 is CSARPGTGIGGANVLTF. The CDR3 DNA reads as TGCAGTGCTAGACCCGGGACAGGGATCGGAGGGGCCAACGTCCTGACTTTC. This chain connects TRBV20-1 to TRBJ2-6; TRBD1 matches 9 bases. V dropped 2 bases and J dropped 4; count of bases not matched to a gene: 9. Germline V gene data show CDR1 as DFQATT and CDR2 as SNEGSKA (reference sequence). This CDR3 contains 17 residues.

The rearrangement uses TRBV28 and TRBJ2-5; D is ambiguous. CDR3 length equals 16 residues. The V gene's germline CDR1 is MDHEN and CDR2 SYDVKM. V lost 4 bases and J 2 bases, leaving 17 bases between the germline ends. CDR3 coding DNA: TGTGCCAGCAGTTCGCACAGAGTACCCTCTCAAGAGACCCAGTACTTC. Translating gives CASSSHRVPSQETQYF.

This clonotype was detected only a few times. This chain links TRBV18 with TRBJ2-5; 7 bases match TRBD2. The V and J ends lost 4 bases and 3 bases, in that order; junction bases with no gene match: 5. The length of the CDR3 is 14 residues. Per germline, CDR1 KGHSH and CDR2 LQKENI. The CDR3 sequence: CASSLNSGEETQYF. The CDR3 nucleotides read TGTGCCAGCTCACTAAACAGCGGGGAAGAGACCCAGTACTTC. The variable domain in full, with the rest retrieved from reference TRBV18 and TRBJ2-5, is NAGVMQNPRHLVRRRGQEARLRCSPMKGHSHVYWYRQLPEEGLKFMVYLQKENIIDESGMPKERFSAEFPKEGPSILRIQQVVRGDSAAYFCASSLNSGEETQYFGPGTRLLVL.

On this clonotype: Since a much larger clone is just one base distant, this may be a read error. This chain connects TRBV4-1 to TRBJ1-1; a weak D match, TRBD1 (6 bases). Germline lookup yields CDR1 MGHRA and CDR2 YSYEKL. The CDR3 spans 14 residues. V gave up 2 bases and J gave up 2 bases, with 9 bases separating them. CDR3 DNA: TGCGCCAGCAGCCAACACAGGGTAAACACTGAAGCTTTCTTT. It specifies CASSQHRVNTEAFF.

The rearrangement uses TRBV27 and TRBJ2-7; 8 positions match TRBD2. V was pared by 3 bases and J by 2 bases, with 3 bases of the junction left unmatched. The germline CDR1 and CDR2 sequences are MNHEY and SMNVEV (reference sequence). This CDR3 is built from 14 residues. CDR3 sequence reads: CASSFGRATYEQYF. The CDR3 DNA follows: TGTGCCAGCAGTTTCGGGAGGGCGACCTACGAGCAGTACTTC.

This clonotype was seen a handful of times. This chain connects TRBV14 to TRBJ2-7; 9 positions match TRBD1. The CDR3 loop spans 16 amino acids. V was pared by 1 base and J by 4 bases, with 8 bases of the junction left unmatched. Looked up from germline, CDR1 is SGHDN and CDR2 is FVKESK. CDR3 sequence reads: CASSQGPGTGPYEQYF. The CDR3 DNA is TGTGCCAGCAGCCAAGGTCCCGGGACAGGGCCATACGAGCAGTACTTC. The full variable domain, in which reference TRBV14 and TRBJ2-7 provide the parts outside the CDR3, is EAGVTQFPSHSVIEKGQTVTLRCDPISGHDNLYWYRRVMGKEIKFLLHFVKESKQDESGMPNNRFLAERTGGTYSTLKVQPAELEDSGVYFCASSQGPGTGPYEQYFGPGTRLTVT.